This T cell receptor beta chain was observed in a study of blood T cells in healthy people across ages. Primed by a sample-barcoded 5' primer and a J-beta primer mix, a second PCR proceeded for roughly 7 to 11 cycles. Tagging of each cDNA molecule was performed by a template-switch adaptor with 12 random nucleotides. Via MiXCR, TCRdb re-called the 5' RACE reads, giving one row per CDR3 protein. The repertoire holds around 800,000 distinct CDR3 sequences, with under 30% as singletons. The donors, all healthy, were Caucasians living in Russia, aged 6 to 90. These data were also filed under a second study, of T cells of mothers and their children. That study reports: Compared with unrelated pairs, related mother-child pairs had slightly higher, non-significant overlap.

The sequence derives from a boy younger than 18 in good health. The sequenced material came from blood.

The CDR3 nucleotides read TGTGCCAGCAGCCCGGGACAGGGAATAGAAGCTTTCTTT. Its protein product is CASSPGQGIEAFF. The rearrangement links TRBV5-6 to TRBJ1-1, with TRBD1 matching over 9 bases. Per the germline V gene, CDR1 is SGHDT and CDR2 is YYEEEE. The CDR3 has 13 residues. The V gene end was trimmed by 4 bases and the J gene end by 8 bases; junction bases not matched to a gene: 6.